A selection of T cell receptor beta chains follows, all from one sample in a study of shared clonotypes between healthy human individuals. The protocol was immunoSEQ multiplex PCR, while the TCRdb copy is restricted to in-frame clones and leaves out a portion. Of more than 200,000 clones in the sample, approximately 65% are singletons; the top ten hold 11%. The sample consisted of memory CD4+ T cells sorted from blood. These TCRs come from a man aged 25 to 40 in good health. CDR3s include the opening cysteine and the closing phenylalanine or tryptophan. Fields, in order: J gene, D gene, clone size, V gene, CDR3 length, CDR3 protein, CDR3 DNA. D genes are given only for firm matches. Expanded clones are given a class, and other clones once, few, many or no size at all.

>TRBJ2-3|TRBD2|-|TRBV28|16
CASSSRLAGSTDTQYF
TGTGCCAGCAGTTCCAGACTAGCGGGAAGCACAGATACGCAGTATTTT
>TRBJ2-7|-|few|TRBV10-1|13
CASSPGLSGEQYF
TGCGCCAGCAGCCCGGGCCTCAGCGGGGAGCAGTACTTC
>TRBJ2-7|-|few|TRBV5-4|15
CASSKGADSSYEQYF
TGTGCCAGCAGCAAAGGGGCGGATAGCTCCTACGAGCAGTACTTC
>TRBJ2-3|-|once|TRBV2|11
CASRIEDTQYF
TGTGCCAGCAGAATAGAGGATACGCAGTATTTT
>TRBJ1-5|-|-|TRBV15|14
CATSRGDKPSPQHF
TGTGCCACCAGCAGAGGGGACAAGCCTTCACCCCAGCATTTT
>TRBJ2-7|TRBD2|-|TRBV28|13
CACWGGRAHEQYF
TGTGCCTGTTGGGGCGGGAGGGCCCACGAGCAGTACTTC
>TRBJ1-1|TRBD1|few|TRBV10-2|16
CASIRTGTGGVTEAFF
TGCGCCAGCATTCGGACCGGGACAGGGGGAGTCACTGAAGCTTTCTTT
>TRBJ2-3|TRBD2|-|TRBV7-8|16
CASTKDGASGRYTQYF
TGTGCCAGCACCAAAGATGGGGCTAGCGGGAGGTATACGCAGTATTTT
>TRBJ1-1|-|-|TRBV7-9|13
CASSLGVGSEAFF
TGTGCCAGCAGCCTGGGGGTAGGATCTGAAGCTTTCTTT
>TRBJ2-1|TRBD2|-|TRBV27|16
CASSHLISGIYNEQFF
TGTGCCAGCAGCCACCTCATCAGCGGGATCTACAATGAGCAGTTCTTC
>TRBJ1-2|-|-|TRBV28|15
CASKEERGGGRLYTF
TGTGCCTCAAAGGAGGAACGGGGGGGTGGACGTCTCTACACCTTC
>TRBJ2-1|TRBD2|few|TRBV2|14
CASRGLAGGGEQFF
TGTGCCAGCAGGGGACTAGCGGGAGGCGGTGAGCAGTTCTTC
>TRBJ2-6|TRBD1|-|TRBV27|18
CASSPGTGVISGANVLTF
TGTGCCAGCAGTCCCGGGACAGGGGTAATCTCTGGGGCCAACGTCCTGACTTTC
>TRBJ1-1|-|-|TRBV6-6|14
CASSYRTENTEAFF
TGTGCCAGCAGTTACCGGACGGAGAACACTGAAGCTTTCTTT
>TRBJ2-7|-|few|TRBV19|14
CASNKGGRNYEQYF
TGTGCCAGTAACAAGGGGGGCAGAAACTACGAGCAGTACTTC
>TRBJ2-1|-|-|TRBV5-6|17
CASSLFKDSRTYNEQFF
TGTGCCAGCAGCCTGTTTAAGGACAGCCGAACCTACAATGAGCAGTTCTTC
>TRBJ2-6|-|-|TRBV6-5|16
CASSFSFEAGANVLTF
TGTGCCAGCAGTTTTTCTTTTGAAGCTGGGGCCAACGTCCTGACTTTC
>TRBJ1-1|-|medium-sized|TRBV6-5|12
CASRGTQTEAFF
TGTGCCAGCAGAGGGACTCAGACTGAAGCTTTCTTT
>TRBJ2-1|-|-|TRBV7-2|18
CASSLFGKARSWDREQFF
TGTGCCAGCAGCTTATTTGGAAAGGCCAGATCTTGGGATCGTGAGCAGTTCTTC
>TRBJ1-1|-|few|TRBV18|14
CASFDSLENTEAFF
TGTGCCAGCTTCGACAGCTTGGAGAACACTGAAGCTTTCTTT
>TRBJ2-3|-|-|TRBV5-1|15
CASSLGDLAADTQYF
TGCGCCAGCAGCTTAGGGGACTTGGCGGCCGATACGCAGTATTTT
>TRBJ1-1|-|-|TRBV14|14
CASSRTGPVGEAFF
TGTGCCAGCAGCCGAACAGGGCCCGTCGGTGAAGCTTTCTTT
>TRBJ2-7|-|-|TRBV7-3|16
CASSLTNGRSTGEQYF
TGTGCCAGCAGCTTAACGAACGGGCGCTCGACTGGCGAGCAGTACTTC
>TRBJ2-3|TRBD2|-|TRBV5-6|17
CASSSRRLAGFTDTQYF
TGTGCCAGCAGCTCTAGGAGACTAGCGGGGTTCACAGATACGCAGTATTTT
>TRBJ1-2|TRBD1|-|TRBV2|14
CASSGRQGLGGYTF
TGTGCCAGCAGCGGAAGACAGGGCTTAGGGGGCTACACCTTC
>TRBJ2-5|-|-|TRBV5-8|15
CASSLGSHTQETQYF
TGTGCCAGCAGCTTGGGGTCCCATACACAAGAGACCCAGTACTTC
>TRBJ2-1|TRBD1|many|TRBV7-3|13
CASSLGTENEQFF
TGTGCCAGCAGCTTAGGGACAGAAAATGAGCAGTTCTTC
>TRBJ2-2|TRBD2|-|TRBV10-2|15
CASSLALAGAGELFF
TGCGCCAGCAGTTTAGCACTAGCGGGAGCCGGGGAGCTGTTTTTT
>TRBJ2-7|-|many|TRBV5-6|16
CASSLVHDTRDYEQYF
TGTGCCAGCAGCTTGGTCCACGATACTAGAGATTACGAGCAGTACTTC
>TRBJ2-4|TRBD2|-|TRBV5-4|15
CASAPSGIAKNIQYF
TGTGCCAGCGCCCCTAGCGGTATAGCCAAAAACATTCAGTACTTC
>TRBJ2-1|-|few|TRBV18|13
CASSLGVYNEQFF
TGTGCCAGCTCACTGGGAGTCTACAATGAGCAGTTCTTC
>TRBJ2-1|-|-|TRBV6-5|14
CASSYFNARGEQFF
TGTGCCAGCAGTTACTTTAACGCCCGTGGTGAGCAGTTCTTC
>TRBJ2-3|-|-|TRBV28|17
CASSPLRGAQDTDTQYF
TGTGCCAGCAGTCCATTACGGGGGGCGCAAGACACAGATACGCAGTATTTT
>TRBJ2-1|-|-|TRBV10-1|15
CASSVRGSMDNEQFF
TGCGCCAGCAGTGTCCGCGGATCCATGGACAATGAGCAGTTCTTC
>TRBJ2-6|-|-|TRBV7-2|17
CASSLAAWGSGANVLTF
TGTGCCAGCAGCTTAGCCGCGTGGGGCTCTGGGGCCAACGTCCTGACTTTC
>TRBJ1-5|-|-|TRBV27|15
CASSQTGHINQPQHF
TGTGCCAGCAGTCAGACTGGACACATCAATCAGCCCCAGCATTTT
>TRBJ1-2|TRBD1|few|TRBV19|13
CASSIGRQGGYTF
TGTGCCAGTAGTATAGGCCGACAGGGTGGCTACACCTTC
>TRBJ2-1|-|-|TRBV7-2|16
CASSLTGLNSYNEQFF
TGTGCCAGCAGCTTAACTGGACTCAACTCCTACAATGAGCAGTTCTTC
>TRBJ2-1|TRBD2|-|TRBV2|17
CASRTRFLAGTYNEQFF
TGTGCCAGCAGGACCCGTTTTCTAGCGGGAACCTACAATGAGCAGTTCTTC
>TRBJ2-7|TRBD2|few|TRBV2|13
CARQTSGYNKQYF
TGTGCCAGACAGACTAGCGGCTACAACAAGCAGTACTTC
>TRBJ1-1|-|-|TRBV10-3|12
CAISDSNTEAFF
TGTGCCATCAGTGACAGCAACACTGAAGCTTTCTTT